These 32 T cell receptor beta chains were all obtained from the same sample, sequenced in a study of post-analysis software for immune sequencing data (dated by TCRdb to about 2015). Beyond this particular receptor, the publication reports: Patients showed significantly higher frequencies than controls for roughly 5 TRBV segments, among them TRBV5-6, TRBV5-1 and TRBV20-1.

Library creation used PCR. The reads were generated on an Illumina HiSeq 2500. Unique molecular identifiers were incorporated into TCR beta cDNA libraries to reduce PCR and sequencing biases. TCRdb passed the public sequencing reads through fastp at Q25 and MiXCR, retaining productive beta sequences. Under each unique CDR3 protein, matching rows form one entry showing the most common genes and DNA. The sample table holds under 200,000 distinct CDR3 sequences, of which approximately 28% were seen once. The leading ten clones occupy approximately 3.6% of the sample. These receptors lack a known antigen. The sequencing sample was made of blood. The receptors here all came from a girl aged 2 to 17 with multiple sclerosis.

Worth noting for this clonotype: This may stem from a read error, because a much larger clone lies one nucleotide away. The DNA is left out, because the CDR3 cannot be placed on it with certainty; the CDR3 is given as TCRdb lists it. CDR3 residues: CSVASGTGYSYIF. The chain has TRBV29-1 and TRBJ1-2; TRBD1, as called in the table, went unchecked against the DNA. The CDR3 sequence runs 13 residues, both termini included. Looked up from germline, CDR1 is SQVTM and CDR2 is ANQGSEA.

A note on this clonotype: With a much larger clone just one base away, this may be a read error. The V call is TRBV7-8, the J call TRBJ2-7; either TRBD1 or TRBD2 may fit D (6 bases each). The germline gives CDR1 SGHVS, CDR2 FQNEAQ. CDR3 length: 14 amino acids. The CDR3 sequence is CTSSLGGIEYEQYF. The CDR3, as DNA: TGTACCAGCAGCTTAGGGGGGATCGAGTACGAGCAGTACTTC.

This chain uses TRBV4-1 with TRBJ1-1; 9 bases are shared with TRBD1. Germline V CDR1 and CDR2: MGHRA, YSYEKL. The CDR3 sequence is 17 residues long. J was trimmed by 0 bases and V by 3 bases; bases with no gene match: 8. The CDR3 loop reads CASSQGTGPEVNTEAFF. For the CDR3, the DNA is TGCGCCAGCAGCCAGGGGACAGGGCCTGAGGTGAACACTGAAGCTTTCTTT.

The chain couples TRBV12-3 or TRBV12-4 to TRBJ2-1; TRBD2 is a possible D gene (5 bases). The CDR3 extends over 16 amino acids. V dropped 1 base and J dropped 0 bases, with 10 bases sitting between them. As DNA, the CDR3 is TGTGCCAGCAGTTTAGAACAGCGGAACTCCTACAATGAGCAGTTCTTC. Translated, it gives CASSLEQRNSYNEQFF.

Many counts were recorded for this clonotype. This chain connects TRBV15 to TRBJ2-1; 14 nucleotides line up with TRBD2. CDR1 LNHNV and CDR2 YYDKDF come from the germline V gene (reference sequence). The CDR3 has 16 amino acids. V lost 5 bases and J lost 4; bases outside the gene matches: 4. The CDR3 protein is CATSHRTSGRYNEQFF. The CDR3 DNA is TGTGCCACCAGCCACCGGACTAGCGGGAGGTACAATGAGCAGTTCTTC.

This clonotype showed up just once. The final CDR3 position lacks the conserved phenylalanine or tryptophan, pointing to a likely read error. V gene TRBV20-1 combines with J gene TRBJ2-7; D is unclear. The CDR3 loop spans 13 amino acids. Trimming removed 6 bases at V and 2 bases at J, with 14 bases between. Germline lookup yields CDR1 DFQATT and CDR2 SNEGSKA (reference sequence). The CDR3, as DNA: TGCAGTGCCACCAGTGAGATTGCCTACGAGCAGTACTTA. Its translation is CSATSEIAYEQYL.

This clonotype was detected only a few times. The chain recombines TRBV18 with TRBJ1-4; D ambiguous. The V and J ends lost 2 bases and 4 bases respectively, with 5 bases between them. The CDR3 covers 13 residues. Germline loops: CDR1 KGHSH, CDR2 LQKENI. CDR3 sequence: CASSPGLNEKLFF. CDR3 DNA: TGTGCCAGCTCACCAGGACTTAATGAAAAACTGTTTTTT. The complete variable domain, with remaining parts taken from reference TRBV18 and TRBJ1-4, reads NAGVMQNPRHLVRRRGQEARLRCSPMKGHSHVYWYRQLPEEGLKFMVYLQKENIIDESGMPKERFSAEFPKEGPSILRIQQVVRGDSAAYFCASSPGLNEKLFFGSGTQLSVL.

This clonotype was counted at least ten times. The chain joins TRBV12-3 or TRBV12-4 to TRBJ2-7; TRBD2 matches at 7 bases. V shed 7 bases, J shed 6 bases, and the junction held 15 bases outside the gene matches. The CDR3 is made up of 15 amino acids. This chain's CDR3 is CASKTEGSGSAEQYF. The CDR3 nucleotides are TGTGCCAGCAAGACCGAGGGTAGCGGGTCTGCCGAGCAGTACTTC.

The chain uses TRBV12-3 or TRBV12-4 and TRBJ1-1; possible D gene TRBD1, 5 bases. The CDR3 is 15 residues long. Trimming took 1 base from V and 0 from J, leaving 9 bases between them. The CDR3, as DNA: TGTGCCAGCAGTTTAGACGGCAGGGTGAACACTGAAGCTTTCTTT. Protein product: CASSLDGRVNTEAFF.

Ten or more counts support this clonotype. The rearrangement joins TRBV29-1 to TRBJ2-1; D gene ambiguous. V was cut by 6 bases and J by 1 base, with 28 bases left in between. CDR3 length: 19 amino acids. From germline, CDR1 is SQVTM and CDR2 ANQGSEA. CDR3 region: CSVLPGSQSTLQSYNEQFF. The CDR3 coding sequence is TGCAGCGTCTTACCCGGCAGCCAATCAACACTCCAATCCTACAATGAGCAGTTCTTC.

This clonotype has ten or more counts. The V call is TRBV4-1, the J call TRBJ2-1, with a possible D match to TRBD2 (5 bases). Trimming took 10 bases from V and 0 from J, leaving 16 bases between them. CDR3 length: 15 residues. The germline CDR1 and CDR2 sequences are MGHRA and YSYEKL. In DNA form, the CDR3 reads TGCGCCACACTAGAAAGGTTGGGCTCCTACAATGAGCAGTTCTTC. Its protein is CATLERLGSYNEQFF.

The genes are TRBV5-1 and TRBJ2-1; D not resolved. The V end was cut by 0 bases, the J end by 14 bases, with 12 bases between. The germline V gene encodes CDR1 SGHRS and CDR2 YFSETQ. The CDR3 is 12 amino acids. The CDR3 region is CASSLEKGREFF. CDR3 DNA: TGCGCCAGCAGCTTGGAAAAGGGCCGAGAGTTCTTC.

With regard to this clonotype: This clone may be a read error of a much larger clone one base away. The V call is TRBV4-1, the J call TRBJ2-7; 7 bases fit TRBD1. The CDR3 has 17 residues. Germline V lookup: CDR1 MGHRA, CDR2 YSYEKL. The CDR3 here is CAGSQISGTVSSYEQYF. The CDR3 DNA reads as TGCGCCGGCAGCCAAATTTCCGGGACAGTCAGCTCCTACGAGCAGTACTTC.

This chain links TRBV20-1 with TRBJ1-5; 7 positions match TRBD1. With V trimmed by 6 bases and J by 0 bases, 11 bases remained unmatched. The CDR3 runs 16 residues. Germline values: CDR1 DFQATT, CDR2 SNEGSKA (reference sequence). The CDR3 coding sequence is TGCAGTGCCCCAGGAAACAGGGGCCCTAGCAATCAGCCCCAGCATTTT. Amino acids: CSAPGNRGPSNQPQHF.

A word on this clonotype: A much larger clone sits a single nucleotide away, making a read error possible. This sequence joins TRBV5-5 and TRBJ2-3, with 9 bases matching TRBD2. The CDR3 contains 16 residues. Germline V gives CDR1 SGHKS, CDR2 YYEKEE (reference sequence). Losses at the gene ends were 3 bases for V and 2 bases for J; bases not matched to a gene: 7. The CDR3 protein is CASSSQLAGPTDTQYF. CDR3 nucleotides: TGTGCCAGCAGCTCTCAACTAGCGGGCCCCACAGATACGCAGTATTTT. Complete variable domain (other parts from reference TRBV5-5 and TRBJ2-3): DAGVTQSPTHLIKTRGQQVTLRCSPISGHKSVSWYQQVLGQGPQFIFQYYEKEERGRGNFPDRFSARQFPNYSSELNVNALLLGDSALYLCASSSQLAGPTDTQYFGPGTRLTVL.

Ten or more counts support this clonotype. This chain uses TRBV3-1 with TRBJ2-4, with D hard to call. V lost 0 bases and J lost 8, with 11 bases in between. The germline gives CDR1 LGHDT, CDR2 YNNKEL (reference sequence). The CDR3 runs 14 residues. In DNA form, the CDR3 reads TGTGCCAGCAGCCAAGATCCTAGTCGGGACATTCAGTACTTC. Its translation: CASSQDPSRDIQYF.

This clonotype has a handful of counts. The chain joins TRBV7-9 to TRBJ1-6; possible D gene TRBD1, 6 bases. V lost 1 base to trimming and J lost 9 bases, with 13 bases between them. The CDR3 length is 15 residues. The V gene's germline CDR1 is SEHNR and CDR2 FQNEAQ (reference sequence). The DNA of the CDR3 is TGTGCCAGCAGCTTAGGCGCAGGGGTTGCTTCACCCCTCCACTTT. It codes for CASSLGAGVASPLHF.

This chain joins TRBV12-3 or TRBV12-4 and TRBJ1-1; D is ambiguous. The CDR3 sequence is 14 residues long. V lost 8 bases, J lost 2 bases, and 15 bases lay in between. The CDR3 sequence is CASASGPPNTEAFF. The DNA for the CDR3 is TGTGCCAGCGCGTCCGGACCGCCTAACACTGAAGCTTTCTTT.

This chain joins TRBV20-1 and TRBJ2-6, with D perhaps given as TRBD1 or TRBD2 (5 bases each). Trimming removed 3 bases from V and 0 bases from J, with 15 bases in between. The V gene's germline CDR1 is DFQATT and CDR2 SNEGSKA (reference sequence). The CDR3 is 17 residues long. CDR3 bases: TGCAGTGCTAGGAGGGGCAGGGTCCCCTCTGGGGCCAACGTCCTGACTTTC. This codes for CSARRGRVPSGANVLTF.

This clonotype has at least ten counts. V and J are TRBV6-1 and TRBJ1-6, with 9 bases aligning to TRBD1. The CDR3 runs 14 residues. Trimming cost V 7 bases and J 6 bases; bases outside gene matches: 4. Germline V lookup: CDR1 MNHNS, CDR2 SASEGT. This chain's CDR3 is CASIGQGSNSPLHF. The CDR3 DNA reads TGTGCCAGCATAGGACAGGGGAGTAATTCACCCCTCCACTTT.

A remark on this clonotype: At one boundary the junction diverges from the germline segment, which might be a read error. The rearrangement links TRBV5-1 to TRBJ2-1; TRBD2 matches 8 bases. Germline V gives CDR1 SGHRS, CDR2 YFSETQ. The CDR3 covers 15 residues. The CDR3 here is CAGSLVTSGYNEQFF. The CDR3 DNA reads TGCGCCGGCAGCTTGGTAACTAGCGGATACAATGAGCAGTTCTTC.

Regarding this clonotype: A read error may explain this, as a much larger clone is one base away. The chain recombines TRBV2 with TRBJ2-1, with 14 bases matching TRBD2. The CDR3 consists of 20 residues. Trimming at V came to 4 bases and at J to 0 bases, leaving 11 bases not matched to a gene. Germline CDR1 is SNHLY and CDR2 is FYNNEI. CDR3 sequence: CASSGKWTSGRPGSYNEQFF. The CDR3 DNA reads as TGTGCCAGCAGTGGGAAGTGGACTAGCGGGAGGCCTGGCTCCTACAATGAGCAGTTCTTC.

This clonotype has ten or more counts. The chain uses TRBV7-2 and TRBJ2-3; D unresolved. The CDR3 has 14 amino acids. Germline CDR1 and CDR2: SGHTA and FQGNSA. V was clipped by 5 bases and J by 0 bases, with 9 bases between them. CDR3 sequence: CASSLRHSTDTQYF. The DNA of the CDR3 is TGTGCCAGCAGCCTACGACATAGCACAGATACGCAGTATTTT.

This clonotype was seen a handful of times. The J gene is TRBJ2-1, the V gene TRBV18; D gene uncertain. V was cut by 8 bases and J by 1 base, with 15 bases left in between. This CDR3 is built from 15 residues. The germline V gene has CDR1 KGHSH and CDR2 LQKENI. The CDR3 loop is CASRSTVPSYNEQFF. For the CDR3, the DNA is TGTGCCAGCCGTTCGACCGTCCCATCCTACAATGAGCAGTTCTTC.

This clonotype turned up a few times. The chain links TRBV6-1 to TRBJ2-7; the D is unclear. The length of the CDR3 is 17 residues. Trimming pared 4 bases from V and 3 bases from J, leaving 22 bases between. Germline V lookup: CDR1 MNHNS, CDR2 SASEGT. The CDR3 DNA reads as TGTGCCAGCAGTGTAACCCATAATTTTAGCCCCAACTACGAGCAGTACTTC. Protein sequence: CASSVTHNFSPNYEQYF.

This clonotype was seen at least ten times. The V gene is TRBV5-1, the J gene TRBJ2-1; TRBD1 matches 7 bases. This CDR3 comprises 14 residues. J lost 10 bases, V lost 4 bases, and 11 bases had no gene match. Germline V gives CDR1 SGHRS, CDR2 YFSETQ. CDR3 sequence (DNA): TGCGCCAGCAGCCCCAAGGCCGAGACAGGGGAGCAGTTCTTC. Its translation: CASSPKAETGEQFF.

This clonotype came up a few times. The rearrangement uses TRBV6-5 and TRBJ1-4, with 7 bases lining up with TRBD1. V lost 6 bases, J lost 7 bases, and 11 bases stayed unmatched. From germline, CDR1 is MNHEY and CDR2 SVGAGI. This CDR3 is built from 15 residues. The CDR3 region is CASSRGQVISEKLFF. CDR3 in DNA: TGTGCCAGCAGCCGCGGACAGGTTATTAGTGAAAAACTGTTTTTT.

This sequence joins TRBV5-1 and TRBJ1-6; 9 bases agree with TRBD1. The V and J ends lost 4 bases and 6 bases, in that order; junction bases with no gene match: 8. The CDR3 runs 16 residues. Looked up from germline, CDR1 is SGHRS and CDR2 is YFSETQ. CDR3 sequence (DNA): TGCGCCAGCAGCGGGGGACAGGGCTCGGCTAATTCACCCCTCCACTTT. Amino acids: CASSGGQGSANSPLHF. The entire variable domain, with the rest obtained from reference TRBV5-1 and TRBJ1-6, is as follows: KAGVTQTPRYLIKTRGQQVTLSCSPISGHRSVSWYQQTPGQGLQFLFEYFSETQRNKGNFPGRFSGRQFSNSRSEMNVSTLELGDSALYLCASSGGQGSANSPLHFGNGTRLTVT.

The chain uses TRBV18 and TRBJ1-5; the D gene is possibly TRBD1 (5 bases). This CDR3 is 16 amino acids long. CDR1 is KGHSH and CDR2 is LQKENI in the germline V gene. V was shortened by 2 bases and J by 5 bases, with 16 bases between the two germline ends. CDR3 sequence (DNA): TGTGCCAGCTCACCAGTTCACGGGACTCGGGATCAGCCCCAGCATTTT. This translates into CASSPVHGTRDQPQHF.

This clonotype was seen at least ten times. V gene TRBV2 combines with J gene TRBJ2-7; D is undetermined. The CDR3 consists of 11 residues. Germline values: CDR1 SNHLY, CDR2 FYNNEI. Trimming removed 6 bases at V and 5 bases at J, with 8 bases between. The CDR3 coding sequence is TGTGCCAGCAGACCCTACAACGAGCAGTACTTC. This codes for CASRPYNEQYF.

This clonotype was seen ten or more times. One junction end disagrees with the germline gene, perhaps due to a read error. The V gene is TRBV18, the J gene TRBJ2-1, with TRBD1 as a possible D gene (6 bases). CDR1 is KGHSH, CDR2 LQKENI, per germline. The CDR3 extends over 17 amino acids. The CDR3 sequence is CASSPLTGKSSYNEQFF. CDR3 DNA: TGTGCCAGCTCCCCACTCACAGGGAAGAGCTCCTACAATGAGCAGTTCTTC.

This chain links TRBV12-3 or TRBV12-4 with TRBJ2-5; 12 bases are shared with TRBD2. The J call is doubtful: the DNA matches TRBJ2-7 better. This CDR3 region has 16 residues. This chain's CDR3 is CASSPTSGGSSYEQYF. DNA for the CDR3: TGTGCCAGCAGCCCGACTAGCGGGGGATCCAGCTACGAGCAGTACTTC.